Listed here are 30 T cell receptor beta chains from one sample, sequenced in a study of PD-L1 blockade in urothelial cancer (TCRdb year 2017). Library method: the immunoSEQ multiplex PCR assay. The source is immuneACCESS, and TCRdb retained only in-frame sequences with V and J called. Part of the clones is not carried over; for the studies checked, unresolved V genes explain less than half of this, and the remainder is unexplained. Within this sample are roughly 50,000 clones, with around 88% of them counted one time only. 14% to 15% of the sample lies in the top ten. The meaning of the sample's time point label: pretreatment peripheral blood. Sample: PBMCs, taken around atezolizumab (anti-PD-L1) treatment. The receptor source for this set is an older woman with urothelial cancer.

J is TRBJ2-1 and V is TRBV9, with 12 bases matching TRBD2. The germline gives CDR1 SGDLS, CDR2 YYNGEE. There are 17 residues in the CDR3. V dropped 0 bases and J dropped 6; count of bases not matched to a gene: 7. CDR3 protein: CASSVALAGGPGNEQFF. CDR3 bases: TGTGCCAGCAGCGTAGCTCTAGCGGGGGGGCCGGGCAATGAGCAGTTCTTC.

The CDR3 spells CASSLGLAAVYEQYF. DNA for the CDR3: TGTGCCAGCAGCTTGGGTCTAGCGGCCGTCTACGAGCAGTACTTC. The chain joins TRBV11-2 to TRBJ2-7; 7 nucleotides agree with TRBD2. In germline, CDR1 is SGHAT, CDR2 FQNNGV. CDR3 length: 15 residues. The V gene end was trimmed by 3 bases and the J gene end by 3 bases; junction bases not matched to a gene: 8.

The rearrangement joins TRBV29-1 to TRBJ2-5; D perhaps matches TRBD1 (7 bases). V was cut by 4 bases and J by 5 bases, with 20 bases left in between. The V gene's germline CDR1 is SQVTM and CDR2 ANQGSEA. This CDR3 contains 15 residues. CDR3 amino acids: CSVVDPGGGGETQYF. The CDR3 DNA follows: TGCAGCGTTGTCGACCCAGGGGGTGGGGGGGAGACCCAGTACTTC.

The chain joins TRBV29-1 to TRBJ2-1; D ambiguous. The CDR3 is made up of 14 amino acids. V was pared by 0 bases and J by 3 bases, with 9 bases between. Per germline, CDR1 SQVTM and CDR2 ANQGSEA. The CDR3 sequence: CSVEDLINYNEQFF. The DNA for the CDR3 is TGCAGCGTTGAAGATCTAATAAACTACAATGAGCAGTTCTTC.

The rearrangement uses TRBV14 and TRBJ1-6, with TRBD1 matching 8 bases. The CDR3 is 16 residues long. Germline V gives CDR1 SGHDN, CDR2 FVKESK. With V trimmed by 1 base and J by 2 bases, 1 base remained unmatched. The CDR3 DNA sequence: TGTGCCAGCAGCCAAGTCAGGGGGCCCTATAATTCACCCCTCCACTTT. Amino acid sequence: CASSQVRGPYNSPLHF.

J is TRBJ2-7 and V is TRBV21-1; the table's D call TRBD1 went unverified against the DNA. TRBV21-1 is a pseudogene segment. This CDR3 spans 15 amino acids. Here the CDR3 DNA reads TGTGCCAGCAACTTTGACAGTGCCTCTTCCTACGAGCAGTACTTC. This encodes CASNFDSASSYEQYF.

This clone came up once. At one end the junction does not follow the germline gene, possibly because of a read error. The chain joins TRBV27 to TRBJ2-3; 8 bases match TRBD1. Germline CDR1 MNHEY, CDR2 SMNVEV (reference sequence). The CDR3 is 16 residues long. CDR3 amino acids: CATSTGWGQVLHTQYF. For the CDR3, the DNA is TGTGCCACCAGTACGGGTTGGGGACAGGTCTTACATACGCAGTATTTT.

The chain employs TRBV9 and TRBJ1-1, with 8 bases fitting TRBD1. CDR1 is SGDLS and CDR2 is YYNGEE in the germline V gene. CDR3 length: 15 residues. The V gene end was trimmed by 4 bases and the J gene end by 1 base; junction bases not matched to a gene: 6. The CDR3 loop reads CASSPGQGGNTEAFF. For the CDR3, the DNA is TGTGCCAGCAGCCCAGGACAGGGAGGGAACACTGAAGCTTTCTTT.

This clone is a singleton in its sample. Written as DNA, the CDR3 is TGTGCCACCAGCAGAGAGGAGGGGCGGGAGCAGTTCTTC. It yields the protein CATSREEGREQFF. The rearrangement joins TRBV15 to TRBJ2-1; a weak D match, TRBD2 (6 bases). Trimming cost V 0 bases and J 10 bases, with 10 bases left between them. Germline V gene data show CDR1 as LNHNV and CDR2 as YYDKDF (reference sequence). This CDR3 has 13 residues.

The chain joins TRBV19 to TRBJ2-3; possibly TRBD2 for D (5 bases). From germline, CDR1 is LNHDA and CDR2 SQIVND (reference sequence). V lost 10 bases to trimming and J lost 3 bases, with 29 bases between them. The CDR3 is made up of 18 amino acids. This CDR3 reads CATQRRNIGVGQTDTQYF. The CDR3 region has the DNA TGTGCCACTCAAAGGCGGAATATCGGGGTTGGGCAAACAGATACGCAGTATTTT.

The J gene is TRBJ2-5, the V gene TRBV5-4; 7 bases fit TRBD2. CDR3 length equals 14 residues. Germline V CDR1 and CDR2: SGHNT, YYREEE (reference sequence). The V gene end was trimmed by 4 bases and the J gene end by 2 bases; junction bases not matched to a gene: 5. The DNA for the CDR3 is TGTGCCAGCAGCCGGGGGGTACAACAAGAGACCCAGTACTTC. It specifies CASSRGVQQETQYF.

This chain links TRBV7-2 with TRBJ2-7; 7 nucleotides agree with TRBD2. V dropped 1 base and J dropped 3; count of bases not matched to a gene: 3. The CDR3 spans 14 residues. Germline-derived CDR1 and CDR2 are SGHTA and FQGNSA. CDR3 nucleotide sequence: TGTGCCAGCAGCTTAGGGACTAGTGACTACGAGCAGTACTTC. It encodes CASSLGTSDYEQYF.

CDR3 protein: CASSTEGRVEKLFF. CDR3 DNA: TGTGCCAGCAGTACAGAAGGTAGAGTTGAAAAACTGTTTTTT. The V call is TRBV2, the J call TRBJ1-4, with D uncertain. Germline assignment: CDR1 SNHLY and CDR2 FYNNEI. The V end lost 5 bases, the J end lost 7 bases, and 14 bases lay between the germline ends. CDR3 length: 14 residues.

This clone was seen once. The rearrangement links TRBV18 to TRBJ1-2, with D tentatively TRBD1 (6 bases). Germline CDR1 reads KGHSH; CDR2 reads LQKENI. V lost 2 bases and J 4 bases, leaving 14 bases between the germline ends. The CDR3 consists of 15 residues. The CDR3 protein is CASSPTGPPSYGYTF. The CDR3 nucleotides read TGTGCCAGCTCACCAACAGGGCCCCCTTCCTATGGCTACACCTTC.

The table lists this clone with a few counts. The chain uses TRBV5-1 and TRBJ1-3, with D unclear. Germline lookup yields CDR1 SGHRS and CDR2 YFSETQ. The CDR3 has 19 amino acids. Trimming removed 0 bases from V and 0 bases from J, with 19 bases in between. The CDR3 spells CASSLGPQTTHYSGNTIYF. The CDR3 DNA reads as TGCGCCAGCAGCTTGGGGCCGCAGACTACCCACTACTCTGGAAACACCATATATTTT.

This clone has a single count. The rearrangement uses TRBV4-1 and TRBJ1-1; 7 bases fit TRBD1. The junction had 12 bases not matched to a gene; V was cut back by 3 bases and J by 8 bases. The CDR3 consists of 15 residues. The germline V gene has CDR1 MGHRA and CDR2 YSYEKL. DNA for the CDR3: TGCGCCAGCAGCCATGTAGGGGGACAGCCCCGCGAAGCTTTCTTT. Amino acid sequence: CASSHVGGQPREAFF.

The gene calls are TRBV7-9 and TRBJ2-6, with D maybe TRBD1 (6 bases). The germline V and J ends were trimmed by 4 bases and 0 bases, with 10 bases remaining between them. CDR1 and CDR2 (germline): SEHNR, FQNEAQ (reference sequence). This CDR3 has 16 amino acids. The CDR3 region is CASSSRTASGANVLTF. The CDR3 region has the DNA TGTGCCAGCAGCTCTAGGACAGCCTCTGGGGCCAACGTCCTGACTTTC.

J is TRBJ2-3 and V is TRBV4-3; 7 nucleotides match TRBD1. This CDR3 has 15 amino acids. V trimming: 0 bases; J trimming: 5 bases; junction bases outside the gene matches: 5. Per germline, CDR1 LGHNA and CDR2 YSLEER. The CDR3 is CASSQEDRQGDTQYF. The CDR3 bases are TGCGCCAGCAGCCAAGAAGATCGACAGGGAGATACGCAGTATTTT.

The chain employs TRBV7-2 and TRBJ1-5; D unresolved. Germline V gene sequence: CDR1 SGHTA, CDR2 FQGNSA. The V end lost 1 base, the J end lost 1 base, and 8 bases lay between the germline ends. The CDR3 totals 15 residues. This CDR3 reads CASSLGAGSNQPQHF. The CDR3 nucleotides read TGTGCCAGCAGCTTAGGTGCGGGGAGCAATCAGCCCCAGCATTTT. Looking up the rest from reference TRBV7-2 and TRBJ1-5 gives the full variable domain: GAGVSQSPSNKVTEKGKDVELRCDPISGHTALYWYRQSLGQGLEFLIYFQGNSAPDKSGLPSDRFSAERTGGSVSTLTIQRTQQEDSAVYLCASSLGAGSNQPQHFGDGTRLSIL.

This rearrangement joins TRBV27 to TRBJ2-3; 7 nucleotides match TRBD2. The trim removed 3 bases at V and 4 bases at J, leaving 13 bases unmatched. Per germline, CDR1 MNHEY and CDR2 SMNVEV (reference sequence). This CDR3 has 17 residues. CDR3 sequence (DNA): TGTGCCAGCAGTTTTAGGACTAGGGGTGTGGGGCCAGATACGCAGTATTTT. It translates to CASSFRTRGVGPDTQYF.

The chain carries TRBV9 and TRBJ2-3, with D possibly TRBD2 on 7 matching bases. Germline V lookup: CDR1 SGDLS, CDR2 YYNGEE. Deletions cut 2 bases from V and 5 bases from J, with 12 bases between. CDR3 size: 14 residues. The CDR3 is CASSVGGAIDTQYF. The CDR3 DNA reads as TGTGCCAGCAGCGTGGGGGGGGCGATAGATACGCAGTATTTT.

The chain joins TRBV5-1 to TRBJ1-2, with D possibly matching TRBD1 (6 bases). The germline V gene encodes CDR1 SGHRS and CDR2 YFSETQ. The ends were cut back, 4 bases at V and 2 bases at J, with 12 bases in the middle. CDR3 length: 14 amino acids. The CDR3 spells CASSPDSINYGYTF. As DNA, the CDR3 is TGCGCCAGCAGCCCGGACAGTATCAACTATGGCTACACCTTC.

The genes are TRBV4-3 and TRBJ2-7; D is possibly TRBD2 (5 bases). Germline CDR1 is LGHNA and CDR2 is YSLEER. The CDR3 runs to 15 residues. Trimming removed 0 bases from V and 3 bases from J, with 12 bases in between. The CDR3 DNA reads as TGCGCCAGCAGCCAAGAAGAGGGTGCGCGCTACGAGCAGTACTTC. Translating it yields CASSQEEGARYEQYF.

In its sample, this clone was seen a few times. The V call is TRBV7-9, the J call TRBJ1-6; 7 nucleotides agree with TRBD1. Trimming at V came to 6 bases and at J to 9 bases, leaving 5 bases not matched to a gene. The V gene's germline CDR1 is SEHNR and CDR2 FQNEAQ (reference sequence). The CDR3 totals 13 residues. Here the CDR3 DNA reads TGTGCCAGCAGGGGGACAGTGGGTTCACCCCTCCACTTT. Amino acid sequence: CASRGTVGSPLHF.

The gene calls are TRBV13 and TRBJ2-1; 10 bases line up with TRBD2. CDR1 is PRHDT, CDR2 FYEKMQ, per germline (reference sequence). The trim removed 6 bases at V and 8 bases at J, leaving 13 bases unmatched. The CDR3 is made up of 16 amino acids. The CDR3 sequence: CASRPPPSGRIHEQFF. The CDR3 nucleotides read TGTGCCAGCAGACCCCCCCCTAGCGGGAGAATCCATGAGCAGTTCTTC.

This sequence joins TRBV19 and TRBJ2-3; maybe TRBD1 (5 bases). The V end was cut by 4 bases, the J end by 6 bases, with 11 bases between. The CDR3 spans 13 residues. Germline assignment: CDR1 LNHDA and CDR2 SQIVND (reference sequence). The chain's CDR3 is CASSTLQEDTQYF. CDR3 DNA: TGTGCCAGTAGTACATTACAGGAGGATACGCAGTATTTT.

V gene TRBV7-2 combines with J gene TRBJ2-7, with 10 nucleotides matching TRBD2. CDR3 length equals 14 residues. Per the germline V gene, CDR1 is SGHTA and CDR2 is FQGNSA. V shed 4 bases, J shed 1 base, and the junction held 1 base outside the gene matches. CDR3: CASSWTSGSYEQYF. The CDR3 DNA is TGTGCCAGCAGCTGGACTAGCGGTTCCTACGAGCAGTACTTC.

V and J are TRBV18 and TRBJ2-3, with D tentatively TRBD1 (5 bases). The CDR3 is made up of 16 amino acids. V was pared by 0 bases and J by 3 bases, with 13 bases between. The germline V gene encodes CDR1 KGHSH and CDR2 LQKENI. In DNA form, the CDR3 reads TGTGCCAGCTCACCACCTGTGGTGGGGCTTACAGATACGCAGTATTTT. Translating it yields CASSPPVVGLTDTQYF.

V gene TRBV18 combines with J gene TRBJ2-2; D unresolved. The V end lost 2 bases, the J end lost 5 bases, and 6 bases lay between the germline ends. The germline V gene has CDR1 KGHSH and CDR2 LQKENI. The CDR3 runs 13 residues. CDR3: CASSPSVTGELFF. The CDR3 nucleotides are TGTGCCAGCTCACCAAGCGTAACCGGGGAGCTGTTTTTT.

The CDR3 reads CASSFNPGQGSSEAFF. The CDR3 DNA is TGTGCCAGCAGCTTCAATCCGGGACAGGGATCCTCTGAAGCTTTCTTT. The chain has TRBV7-2 and TRBJ1-1; 9 positions agree with TRBD1. V gave up 3 bases and J gave up 6 bases; unmatched junction bases: 11. This CDR3 is 16 amino acids long. CDR1 SGHTA and CDR2 FQGNSA come from the germline V gene.